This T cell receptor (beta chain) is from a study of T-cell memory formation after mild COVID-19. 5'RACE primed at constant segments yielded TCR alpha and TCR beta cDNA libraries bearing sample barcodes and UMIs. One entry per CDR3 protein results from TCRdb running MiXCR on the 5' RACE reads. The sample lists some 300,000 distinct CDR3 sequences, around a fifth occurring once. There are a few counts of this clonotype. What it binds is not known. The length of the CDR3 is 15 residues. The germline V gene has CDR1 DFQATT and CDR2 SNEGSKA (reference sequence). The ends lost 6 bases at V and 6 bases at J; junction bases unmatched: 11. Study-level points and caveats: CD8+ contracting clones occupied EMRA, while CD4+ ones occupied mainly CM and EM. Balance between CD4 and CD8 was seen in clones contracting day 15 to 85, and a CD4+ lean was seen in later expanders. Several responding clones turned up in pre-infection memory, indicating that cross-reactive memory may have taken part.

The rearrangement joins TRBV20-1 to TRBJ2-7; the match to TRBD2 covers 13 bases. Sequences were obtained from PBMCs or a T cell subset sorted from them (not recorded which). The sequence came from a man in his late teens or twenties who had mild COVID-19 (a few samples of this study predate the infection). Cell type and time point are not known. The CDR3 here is CSAGEGTSGAIEQYF. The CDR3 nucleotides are TGCAGTGCGGGGGAGGGGACTAGCGGGGCTATCGAGCAGTACTTC.